The rows below give T cell receptor beta chains drawn from one sample of a study of CD8+ T cells in alopecia areata. Measured with immunoSEQ multiplex PCR; TCRdb has only the in-frame clones, and not every one. Altogether over 100,000 clones are present, 50% to 55% being singletons, with the ten largest covering around 0.44%. The specimen was CD4+ T cells sorted from blood, collected at week 4, from a patient treated with tofacitinib. These receptors all stem from a human donor with alopecia areata. Each CDR3 is given with its conserved first and last residue. The D gene is left open where the match is weak. The size field is filled for only some rows; it gives once, few, many or a size class.

size	J	D	V	DNA	CDR3
.	TRBJ2-3	.	TRBV2	TGTGCCAGCAGTGAAGCGCTGGGGGGAGGTCGCACAGATACGCAGTATTTT	CASSEALGGGRTDTQYF
once	TRBJ1-2	.	TRBV7-2	TGTGCCAGCAGCTTAGCCGCAGGATCTAACTATGGCTACACCTTC	CASSLAAGSNYGYTF
.	TRBJ1-2	TRBD1	TRBV2	TGTGCCAGCAGTGAATGGGACAGCTATGGCTACACCTTC	CASSEWDSYGYTF
.	TRBJ2-5	.	TRBV4-1	TGCGCCAGCAGCCAAGATCTGCAGGGTCATCAGACCCAGTACTTC	CASSQDLQGHQTQYF
.	TRBJ1-4	.	TRBV29-1	TGCAGCGCCGGCGACGAAAAACTGTTTTTT	CSAGDEKLFF
.	TRBJ2-4	.	TRBV5-4	TGTGCCAGCAGCTTGGGGGGGACTGCATCGAACATTCAGTACTTC	CASSLGGTASNIQYF
.	TRBJ1-6	.	TRBV14	TGTGCCAGCAGCTACGGGGGGGGTAATTCACCCCTCCACTTT	CASSYGGGNSPLHF
.	TRBJ2-1	TRBD1	TRBV29-1	TGCAGCTACAGGGGGCGAGGTGAGCAGTTCTTC	CSYRGRGEQFF
once	TRBJ2-7	.	TRBV29-1	TGCAGCGTTGAGGTCCCCCCCTACGAGCAGTACTTC	CSVEVPPYEQYF
once	TRBJ1-1	TRBD1	TRBV5-6	TGTGCCAGCAGCAAGATAGACAGGGACACTGAAGCTTTCTTT	CASSKIDRDTEAFF
once	TRBJ2-6	.	TRBV13	TGTGCCAGCAGGTTTGGAGGTGGGGCCAACGTCCTGACTTTC	CASRFGGGANVLTF
few	TRBJ2-2	.	TRBV5-1	TGCGCCAGCAGCTTGGGTGGGTCCGGGGAGCTGTTTTTT	CASSLGGSGELFF
.	TRBJ1-2	TRBD1	TRBV7-9	TGTGCCAGCAGCTTACACAGGGGGCTGGATGGCTACACCTTC	CASSLHRGLDGYTF
few	TRBJ1-2	.	TRBV29-1	TGCAGCGTTGAAGGGCCCGGGGGGGTCTATGGCTACACCTTC	CSVEGPGGVYGYTF
.	TRBJ1-5	.	TRBV27	TGTGCCAGCAGTTTCAGGGAGGATCAGCCCCAGCATTTT	CASSFREDQPQHF
.	TRBJ2-1	.	TRBV29-1	TGCAGCAGCAGTAGGGGGGACAATGAGCAGTTCTTC	CSSSRGDNEQFF
.	TRBJ2-7	TRBD2	TRBV7-9	TGTGCCAGCAGCTCCCGCGCGGCTAGCGGGTATTACGAGCAGTACTTC	CASSSRAASGYYEQYF
once	TRBJ2-7	.	TRBV6-5	TGTGCCAGCAGCTCGTACCGGGGCTACGAGCAGTACTTC	CASSSYRGYEQYF
.	TRBJ1-6	TRBD1	TRBV5-6	TGTGCCAGCAGCCAACTGGACAGGGGGAATTCACCCCTCCACTTT	CASSQLDRGNSPLHF
.	TRBJ1-1	.	TRBV10-3	TGTGCCATCACCCTCGGCGGGAAGAACACTGAAGCTTTCTTT	CAITLGGKNTEAFF
.	TRBJ2-7	TRBD2	TRBV30	TGTGCCTGGAGTGGACTGGGACTAGCGGGAGATTACGAGCAGTACTTC	CAWSGLGLAGDYEQYF
.	TRBJ1-5	TRBD1	TRBV15	TGTGCCACCAGCGCTAATCTCGGACAGGCCGGAAGCAATCAGCCCCAGCATTTT	CATSANLGQAGSNQPQHF
few	TRBJ2-5	.	TRBV29-1	TGCAGCGTTTTTTTCGGAGAAGAGACCCAGTACTTC	CSVFFGEETQYF
.	TRBJ1-5	TRBD1	TRBV29-1	TGCAGCGTGGGGACAGGGGACAATCAGCCCCAGCATTTT	CSVGTGDNQPQHF
.	TRBJ2-7	.	TRBV2	TGTGCCAGCAGGCCCGGGGCGGGCGCATCCTACGAGCAGTACTTC	CASRPGAGASYEQYF
few	TRBJ2-7	TRBD1	TRBV2	TGTGCCAGCAGCACGGGACAGGGTGCTTGGTACGAGCAGTACTTC	CASSTGQGAWYEQYF
.	TRBJ2-2	.	TRBV5-4	TGTGCCAGCAGCCCCCCGGGACTGAACACCGGGGAGCTGTTTTTT	CASSPPGLNTGELFF
.	TRBJ2-5	.	TRBV5-1	TGCGCCAGCAGCCCACTATACCAAGAGACCCAGTACTTC	CASSPLYQETQYF
.	TRBJ1-6	.	TRBV4-1	TGCGCCAGCAGCCGCCTAGAGTCGGGTTCACCCCTCCACTTT	CASSRLESGSPLHF
.	TRBJ2-2	.	TRBV9	TGTGCCAGCAGCTTGAGGACAGCCCCGGGCACCGGGGAGCTGTTTTTT	CASSLRTAPGTGELFF
once	TRBJ1-2	TRBD1	TRBV30	TGTGCCTGGAGTGCCCGGAGACAGGGCACGGGGAAAAACTATGGCTACACCTTC	CAWSARRQGTGKNYGYTF
few	TRBJ1-5	.	TRBV30	TGTGCCTGGGGGACGGTGGGTCAGCCCCAGCATTTT	CAWGTVGQPQHF
few	TRBJ2-7	TRBD1	TRBV10-3	TGTGCCATCATGACAGGGGGCTACGAGCAGTACTTC	CAIMTGGYEQYF
.	TRBJ1-5	TRBD1	TRBV11-2	TGTGCCAGCAGCTTATCAGGGGGAGATCAGCCCCAGCATTTT	CASSLSGGDQPQHF
.	TRBJ1-2	.	TRBV30	TGTGCCTGGAGCCAAAAAGATAACTATGGCTACACCTTC	CAWSQKDNYGYTF
.	TRBJ2-3	.	TRBV6-1	TGTGCCAGCAGTGATTCTTTCCATCCCACAGATACGCAGTATTTT	CASSDSFHPTDTQYF
.	TRBJ2-7	TRBD2	TRBV15	TGTGCCACCAGCAGACCTAGCGGGACCCTATTCTACGAGCAGTACTTC	CATSRPSGTLFYEQYF
.	TRBJ2-5	.	TRBV11-2	TGTGCCAGCAGCGGAGACGTTTCAGCCGAGACCCAGTACTTC	CASSGDVSAETQYF
.	TRBJ2-3	TRBD2	TRBV29-1	TGCAGCGTTGGCCATATGAGACTAGCCACAGATACGCAGTATTTT	CSVGHMRLATDTQYF
.	TRBJ1-2	TRBD1	TRBV10-3	TGTGCCATCAGTGAGTCTGACAGGGGGGCGTCCGGCTACACCTTC	CAISESDRGASGYTF
.	TRBJ1-2	.	TRBV9	TGTGCCAGCAGCTCCCCCAGTCGTTGGGATGGCTACACCTTC	CASSSPSRWDGYTF
.	TRBJ1-5	TRBD1	TRBV30	TGTGCCTGGAGGGGACAGGGGAACAATCAGCCCCAGCATTTT	CAWRGQGNNQPQHF
.	TRBJ2-7	.	TRBV10-3	TGTGCCATCGGGACCCCCTGGTCCTACGAGCAGTACTTC	CAIGTPWSYEQYF
.	TRBJ2-6	.	TRBV30	TGTGCCTGGAGTGGGGGGTCTGGGGCCAACGTCCTGACTTTC	CAWSGGSGANVLTF
.	TRBJ2-6	.	TRBV9	TGTGCCAGCAGCGCCACGGGAGCTGGGGCCAACGTCCTGACTTTC	CASSATGAGANVLTF
once	TRBJ2-3	.	TRBV4-1	TGCGCCAGCAGCCAAGGAGGGTACGTCCGCACAGATACGCAGTATTTT	CASSQGGYVRTDTQYF
few	TRBJ2-2	TRBD1	TRBV10-3	TGTGCCATCAGTGCGGTACAGGGGGTGCCTCACGGGGAGCTGTTTTTT	CAISAVQGVPHGELFF
.	TRBJ1-1	.	TRBV9	TGTGCCAGCAGCGTAATACCAGGGCGAGCTTTCTTT	CASSVIPGRAFF
few	TRBJ2-2	.	TRBV29-1	TGCAGCGTTGAAAAGGGGACCGGGGAGCTGTTTTTT	CSVEKGTGELFF
.	TRBJ2-1	.	TRBV5-1	TGCGCCAGCAGCTTCGAAAATGAGCAGTTCTTC	CASSFENEQFF
few	TRBJ2-7	.	TRBV19	TGTGCCAGTAGCGAACAGGAGGTACCCTACGAGCAGTACTTC	CASSEQEVPYEQYF
once	TRBJ1-2	.	TRBV29-1	TGCAGCGTTTTAAAGGGGTATCCTAACTATGGCTACACCTTC	CSVLKGYPNYGYTF
.	TRBJ2-3	.	TRBV18	TGTGCCAGCTCACCGGGGTCAGATACGCAGTATTTT	CASSPGSDTQYF
few	TRBJ1-1	.	TRBV19	TGTGCCAGTAGTTGGGGCAGGATCAACACTGAAGCTTTCTTT	CASSWGRINTEAFF
few	TRBJ2-7	TRBD1	TRBV10-3	TGTGCCATCAGTGAGTCAGGCGGGACAGGGACCTACGAGCAGTACTTC	CAISESGGTGTYEQYF
.	TRBJ2-2	.	TRBV30	TGTGCCTGGATTCCCCCGGGGGGCCCCGGGGAGCTGTTTTTT	CAWIPPGGPGELFF
.	TRBJ2-5	.	TRBV7-7	TGTGCTAGCAGCTTCTTCGGGCGACAAGAGACCCAGTACTTC	CASSFFGRQETQYF
few	TRBJ2-3	.	TRBV29-1	TGCAGCGTTGAAGATTATACAGATACGCAGTATTTT	CSVEDYTDTQYF
.	TRBJ1-2	.	TRBV6-6	TGTGCCAGCGGGACGGGACCGTGGGGCTACACCTTC	CASGTGPWGYTF
once	TRBJ1-5	.	TRBV27	TGTGCCAGCAGTCCTAGAATTGGGCTTAGCAATCAGCCCCAGCATTTT	CASSPRIGLSNQPQHF